This entry describes one T cell receptor (beta chain). No much larger clonotype is one base removed from it; base qualities were not supplied. In light of the paper, this sample's time point label describes: cells obtained before transplantation from donor or recipient. In mixed lymphocyte reactions, some 200,000 CFSE-labeled pre-transplant responders were plated with some 200,000 irradiated violet-dye-labeled stimulators and cultured for 5 to 6 days. After the mixed lymphocyte reaction, proliferating CD3+CD4+CFSE-low and CD3+CD8+CFSE-low responder cells were FACS-sorted on a BD Influx sorter. The method behind the library was the immunoSEQ multiplex PCR assay. For most patients, genomic DNA was isolated with the Qiagen DNeasy Blood and Tissue Kit and sent frozen to Adaptive Biotechnologies for TCR sequencing. High-throughput TCR-beta CDR3 sequencing of genomic DNA from most patients was performed by Adaptive Biotechnologies. In the paper's pipeline: TCR sequencing data were retrieved from Adaptive's ImmunoSEQ software for 18 patients, whereas a few other patients were processed with MiXCR and VDJtools. To correct CD4 versus CD8 sorting errors, any sequence found in both subsets at a frequency ratio below 5:1 was removed. CDR3 nucleotide sequences shared between donor and recipient were removed because the origin of such sequences could not be assigned. Alloreactive clones required at least 2-fold expansion over unstimulated cells and minimum CFSE-low frequency of 0.002% (template counts) or 0.001% (read counts). Clones were considered mappable if detected in sequenced pre-transplant spleen, lymph node, or MLR CFSE-low populations of the donor or recipient. Cumulative frequency of alloreactive clones was calculated as a percentage of all sequences weighted by copy number. TCRdb's version of the immuneACCESS table is confined to in-frame rearrangements and falls short of the full clone set. An unresolved V gene accounts for under half of the shortfall where checked; the remainder is of unknown origin. That table is the source of V, J and clone size, and D and trimming were worked out from the DNA. This sample holds 21,000 or so clones; approximately 60% were observed only once. The ten largest make up approximately 1% of the sample.

The record originates from a study of graft-versus-host responses after intestinal transplantation (dated by TCRdb to about 2021). Turning to the overall study: Recipients received multivisceral, liver-intestinal, or isolated intestinal transplants. Instead of going to the commercial service, samples from a few later patients were sequenced in-house on an Illumina MiSeq and processed with MiXCR. Bulk TCR-beta CDR3 sequencing was used to track graft-versus-host and host-versus-graft alloreactive T cell clones in the graft, circulation and bone marrow after intestinal transplantation. Donor T cell macrochimerism was defined as a peak of at least 4% donor T cells among recipient peripheral blood mononuclear cells. To identify alloreactive clones, pre-transplant mixed lymphocyte reaction products were sequenced and then compared with unstimulated pre-transplant donor and recipient T cells. Every recipient was given anti-thymocyte globulin induction, then maintenance tacrolimus and steroids for roughly 3 years. A cohort of approximately 23 intestinal transplant recipients, including one retransplant, was enrolled, and a few patients lacking pretransplant specimens were excluded.

The full study reports these points: In patients with donor T cell macrochimerism, the allografts had high GvH to HvG T cell clonal ratios. Conclusions were limited by the relatively low number and heterogeneity of intestinal transplant patients. GvH clones were detected in recipient bone marrow, and some of these GvH clones were observed earlier in ileal mucosa or blood, consistent with an intestinal mucosal origin. Early after transplant, peak levels of circulating GvH clones were associated with declines in HvG clones.

The junction shows trimming of 5 bases on V and 8 bases on J, and the gene matches do not reach 12 bases of it. From its cysteine to its phenylalanine, the CDR3 spans 16 amino acids. Of all the DNA, just the CDR3 is kept, 48 bases in frame from base 1. Via the germline V gene (reference sequence), CDR1 is LNHDA and CDR2 SQIVND. This receptor was identified in a human patient who received an intestinal transplant. The source material was alloreactive CD4+ T cells from a mixed lymphocyte reaction culture, sampled before intestinal transplant. The meaning of the sample's cell subset or site label: CFSE-low proliferating T cells sorted from roughly six-day pre-transplant mixed lymphocyte reaction (GvH or HvG direction). The chain is encoded by TRBV19 joined to TRBJ1-4; TRBD1 aligns with 9 central bases. CDR3 protein: CASSLAPGQGVEKLFF. The DNA sequence reads TGTGCCAGTAGTCTCGCGCCGGGACAGGGAGTCGAAAAACTGTTTTTT.